This TCR beta chain was identified during a study of response to subunit inactivated influenza vaccine. Germline values: CDR1 MNHNS, CDR2 SASEGT. Trimming stripped 6 bases from V and 0 bases from J, with 15 bases between. CDR3 length: 15 residues. TCRdb re-called the RT-PCR reads with MiXCR, one entry per CDR3 protein. The sample includes around 650,000 distinct CDR3 sequences, 15% to 18% of them seen just once. Findings and caveats of the study: Authors suggested that a seasonal influenza vaccination recruits few new T cells each time.

Many counts were recorded for this clonotype. Its target is unknown. This sequence originates from a man aged 45 to 65 who received an inactivated influenza vaccine. V is TRBV6-1 and J is TRBJ2-7; tentative D call: TRBD2 (6 bases). The sequencing used PBMCs from blood, collected 12 days after vaccination. The CDR3 nucleotides are TGTGCCAGCAGCCTTGCGGACGGGAGCTCCTACGAGCAGTACTTC. Its translation is CASSLADGSSYEQYF.